Listed below are T cell receptor beta chains from one sample, sequenced in a study of T cells in Graves' hyperthyroidism and ophthalmopathy. TCRdb re-derived calls from the multiplex PCR reads in MiXCR, one entry per CDR3 protein. Of about 840,000 distinct CDR3 sequences listed, 38% were seen once; the top ten hold 7.5% to 9.5%. The sequenced sample consisted of blood. These TCRs come from a man younger than 35 with Graves' hyperthyroidism. Both conserved end residues are part of each CDR3. Fields, in order: V gene, J gene, clone size, D gene, CDR3 DNA, CDR3 protein. A D gene is named only where the DNA matches it firmly. Expanded clones get a size class; other rows say once, few or many, or leave the size out.

v_call: TRBV15
j_call: TRBJ1-4
clone_size: NA
d_call: NA
cdr3_nt: TGTGCCACCAGCACTTTTGGGGGGGCCTTGAATGAAAAACTGTTTTTT
cdr3_aa: CATSTFGGALNEKLFF

v_call: TRBV25-1
j_call: TRBJ2-5
clone_size: many
d_call: NA
cdr3_nt: TGTGCCAGCAGTGAATGGGGGGCGGAGACCCAGTACTTC
cdr3_aa: CASSEWGAETQYF

v_call: TRBV5-4
j_call: TRBJ2-7
clone_size: few
d_call: TRBD1
cdr3_nt: TGTGCCAGCAGCTGGGACCCCAGGGGGATCTACGAGCAGTACTTC
cdr3_aa: CASSWDPRGIYEQYF

v_call: TRBV7-9
j_call: TRBJ2-7
clone_size: NA
d_call: NA
cdr3_nt: TGTGCCAGCAGCTTAGGAGTAGGCAGTCCGCGAGGGGTTTCCTACGAGCAGTACTTC
cdr3_aa: CASSLGVGSPRGVSYEQYF

v_call: TRBV4-2
j_call: TRBJ1-1
clone_size: NA
d_call: NA
cdr3_nt: TGTGCCAGCAGCCCCCCGGACGGCACTGAAGCTTTCTTT
cdr3_aa: CASSPPDGTEAFF

v_call: TRBV5-1
j_call: TRBJ1-1
clone_size: NA
d_call: NA
cdr3_nt: TGCGCCAGCAGCTTGGCCCTCAACACTGGAGCTTTCTTT
cdr3_aa: CASSLALNTGAFF

v_call: TRBV5-1
j_call: TRBJ1-2
clone_size: NA
d_call: NA
cdr3_nt: TGCGCCAGCAGCTTGGCTACAGAAAACTATGGCTACACCTTC
cdr3_aa: CASSLATENYGYTF

v_call: TRBV6-2/TRBV6-3
j_call: TRBJ1-1
clone_size: NA
d_call: NA
cdr3_nt: TGTGCCAGCAGTTTTCACGGGATGATGAACACTGAAGCTTTCTTT
cdr3_aa: CASSFHGMMNTEAFF

v_call: TRBV6-5
j_call: TRBJ1-4
clone_size: NA
d_call: NA
cdr3_nt: TGTGCCAGCAGTTACGAAGGGGGTTCTGAAAAACTGTTTTTT
cdr3_aa: CASSYEGGSEKLFF

v_call: TRBV20-1
j_call: TRBJ1-5
clone_size: many
d_call: TRBD1
cdr3_nt: TGCAGTGCTACGGACAGGGGGCAGAATCAGCCCCAGCATTTT
cdr3_aa: CSATDRGQNQPQHF

v_call: TRBV7-9
j_call: TRBJ2-7
clone_size: NA
d_call: TRBD2
cdr3_nt: TGTGCCAGCAGCACGACTAGCGGGGGAATCGAGCAGTACTTC
cdr3_aa: CASSTTSGGIEQYF

v_call: TRBV5-1
j_call: TRBJ2-5
clone_size: few
d_call: NA
cdr3_nt: TGCGCCAGCAGCTCAGGCCCCTTCCAAGAGACCCAGTACTTC
cdr3_aa: CASSSGPFQETQYF

v_call: TRBV20-1
j_call: TRBJ2-2
clone_size: few
d_call: NA
cdr3_nt: TGCAGTGCTGCCGGGACTAACACCGGGGAGCTGTTTTTT
cdr3_aa: CSAAGTNTGELFF

v_call: TRBV7-7
j_call: TRBJ2-5
clone_size: once
d_call: TRBD2
cdr3_nt: TGTGCCAGCTCACCACCGGGACTAGCGGGAGTACAAGAGACCCAGTACTTC
cdr3_aa: CASSPPGLAGVQETQYF

v_call: TRBV15
j_call: TRBJ2-7
clone_size: NA
d_call: NA
cdr3_nt: TGTGCCACCAGCAGGGAGGACGGGGACGAGCAGTACTTC
cdr3_aa: CATSREDGDEQYF